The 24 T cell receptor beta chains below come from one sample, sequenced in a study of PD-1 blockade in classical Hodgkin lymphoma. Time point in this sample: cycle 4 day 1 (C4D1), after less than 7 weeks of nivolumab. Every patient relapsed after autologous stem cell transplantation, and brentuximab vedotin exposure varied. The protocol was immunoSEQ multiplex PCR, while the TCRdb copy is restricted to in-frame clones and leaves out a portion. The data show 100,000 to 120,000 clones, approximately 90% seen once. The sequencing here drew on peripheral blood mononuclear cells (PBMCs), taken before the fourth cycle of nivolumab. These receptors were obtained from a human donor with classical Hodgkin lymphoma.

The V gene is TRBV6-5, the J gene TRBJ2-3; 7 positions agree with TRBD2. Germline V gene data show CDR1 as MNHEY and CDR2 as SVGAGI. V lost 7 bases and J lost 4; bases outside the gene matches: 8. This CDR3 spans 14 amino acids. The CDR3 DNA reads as TGTGCCAGCAACCGAGCGGGGTCGGCAGATACGCAGTATTTT. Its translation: CASNRAGSADTQYF.

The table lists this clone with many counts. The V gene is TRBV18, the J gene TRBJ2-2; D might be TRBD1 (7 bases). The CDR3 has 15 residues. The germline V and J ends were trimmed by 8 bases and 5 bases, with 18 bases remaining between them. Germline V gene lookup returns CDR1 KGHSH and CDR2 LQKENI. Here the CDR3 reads CASVGDSGLTGELFF. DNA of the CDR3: TGTGCCAGCGTCGGGGACAGCGGGTTAACCGGGGAGCTGTTTTTT.

The CDR3 reads CASSRETGVDGYTF. The CDR3 coding sequence is TGCGCCAGCAGCCGAGAGACAGGGGTTGACGGCTACACCTTC. The chain is built from TRBV5-1 and TRBJ1-2; TRBD1 aligns across 8 bases. This CDR3 is built from 14 residues. The ends lost 4 bases at V and 8 bases at J; junction bases unmatched: 10. Germline V CDR1 and CDR2: SGHRS, YFSETQ.

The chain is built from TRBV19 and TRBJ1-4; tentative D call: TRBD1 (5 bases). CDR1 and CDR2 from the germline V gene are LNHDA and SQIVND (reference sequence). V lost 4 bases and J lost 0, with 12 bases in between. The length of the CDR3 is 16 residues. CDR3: CASSSRDSPTNEKLFF. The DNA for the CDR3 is TGTGCCAGTAGTAGTCGGGACTCCCCAACTAATGAAAAACTGTTTTTT. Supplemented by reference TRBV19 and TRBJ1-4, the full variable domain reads DGGITQSPKYLFRKEGQNVTLSCEQNLNHDAMYWYRQDPGQGLRLIYYSQIVNDFQKGDIAEGYSVSREKKESFPLTVTSAQKNPTAFYLCASSSRDSPTNEKLFFGSGTQLSVL.

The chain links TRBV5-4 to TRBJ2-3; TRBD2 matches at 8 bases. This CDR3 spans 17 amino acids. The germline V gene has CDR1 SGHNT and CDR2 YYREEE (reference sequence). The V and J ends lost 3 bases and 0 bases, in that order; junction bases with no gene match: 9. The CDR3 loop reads CASSSQTGGPSTDTQYF. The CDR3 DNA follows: TGTGCCAGCAGCTCTCAGACGGGAGGGCCTAGCACAGATACGCAGTATTTT.

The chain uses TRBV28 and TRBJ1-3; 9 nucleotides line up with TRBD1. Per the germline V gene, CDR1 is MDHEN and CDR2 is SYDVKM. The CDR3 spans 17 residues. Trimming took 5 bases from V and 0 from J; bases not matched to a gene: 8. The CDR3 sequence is CASSPHRGPISGNTIYF. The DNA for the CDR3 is TGTGCCAGCAGTCCCCACAGGGGGCCCATCTCTGGAAACACCATATATTTT.

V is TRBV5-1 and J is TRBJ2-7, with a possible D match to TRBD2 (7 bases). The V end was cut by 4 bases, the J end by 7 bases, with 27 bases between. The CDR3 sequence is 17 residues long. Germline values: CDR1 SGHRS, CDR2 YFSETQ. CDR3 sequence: CASSRYWSGGGSPEQYF. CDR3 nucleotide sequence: TGCGCCAGCAGCCGATATTGGTCGGGGGGCGGGAGTCCAGAGCAGTACTTC.

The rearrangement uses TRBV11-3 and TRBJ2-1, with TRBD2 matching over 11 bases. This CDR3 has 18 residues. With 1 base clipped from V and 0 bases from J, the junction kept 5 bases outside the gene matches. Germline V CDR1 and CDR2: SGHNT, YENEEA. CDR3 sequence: CASSLGTSGSSSYNEQFF. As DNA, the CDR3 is TGTGCCAGCAGCTTAGGGACTAGCGGGTCAAGCTCCTACAATGAGCAGTTCTTC.

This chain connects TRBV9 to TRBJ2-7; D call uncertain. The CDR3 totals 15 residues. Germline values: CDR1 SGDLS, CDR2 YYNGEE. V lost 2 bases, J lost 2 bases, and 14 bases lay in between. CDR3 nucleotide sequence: TGTGCCAGCAGCGTGACCCCTTCAGATCCCTACGAGCAGTACTTC. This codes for CASSVTPSDPYEQYF.

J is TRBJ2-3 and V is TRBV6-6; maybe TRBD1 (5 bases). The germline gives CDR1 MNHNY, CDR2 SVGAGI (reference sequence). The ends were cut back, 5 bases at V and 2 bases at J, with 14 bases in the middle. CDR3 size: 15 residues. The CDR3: CASSPRGSLTDTQYF. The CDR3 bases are TGTGCCAGCAGTCCTAGGGGTAGCCTCACAGATACGCAGTATTTT.

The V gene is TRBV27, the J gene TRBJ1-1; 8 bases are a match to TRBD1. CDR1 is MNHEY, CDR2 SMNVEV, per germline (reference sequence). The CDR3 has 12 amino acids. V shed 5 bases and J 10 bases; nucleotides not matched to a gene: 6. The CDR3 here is CASSDRGLTAFF. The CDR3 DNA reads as TGTGCCAGCAGTGACAGGGGATTGACAGCTTTCTTT.

The CDR3 DNA reads as TGTGCCAGCAGCTTGCAGGGGCCTGAGGGCTACACCTTC. It encodes CASSLQGPEGYTF. The V call is TRBV5-6, the J call TRBJ1-2; a possible D gene is TRBD1 (6 bases). CDR1 SGHDT and CDR2 YYEEEE come from the germline V gene. V lost 1 base and J 8 bases, leaving 12 bases between the germline ends. This CDR3 region has 13 residues. Complete variable domain (other parts from reference TRBV5-6 and TRBJ1-2): DAGVTQSPTHLIKTRGQQVTLRCSPKSGHDTVSWYQQALGQGPQFIFQYYEEEERQRGNFPDRFSGHQFPNYSSELNVNALLLGDSALYLCASSLQGPEGYTFGSGTRLTVV.

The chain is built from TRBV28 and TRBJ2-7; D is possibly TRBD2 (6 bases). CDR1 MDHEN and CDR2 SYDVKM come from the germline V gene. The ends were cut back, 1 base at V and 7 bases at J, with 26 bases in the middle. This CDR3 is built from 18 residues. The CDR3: CASSLYSGDGHFRREQYF. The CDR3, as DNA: TGTGCCAGCAGTTTATATTCGGGAGACGGACACTTCCGTCGGGAGCAGTACTTC.

The CDR3 DNA reads as TGTGCCAGCAGCTTAGATCCCGCAAGTGTTGAGCAGTTCTTC. Translating gives CASSLDPASVEQFF. This chain connects TRBV11-2 to TRBJ2-1; D not resolved. There are 14 residues in the CDR3. Germline loops: CDR1 SGHAT, CDR2 FQNNGV. V lost 0 bases to trimming and J lost 9 bases, with 12 bases between them.

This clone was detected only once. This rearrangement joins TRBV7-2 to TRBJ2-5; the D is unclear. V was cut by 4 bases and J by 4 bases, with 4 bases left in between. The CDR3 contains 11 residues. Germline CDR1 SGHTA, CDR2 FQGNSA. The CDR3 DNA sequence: TGTGCCAGCAGCTCAGGAGAGACCCAGTACTTC. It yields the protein CASSSGETQYF.

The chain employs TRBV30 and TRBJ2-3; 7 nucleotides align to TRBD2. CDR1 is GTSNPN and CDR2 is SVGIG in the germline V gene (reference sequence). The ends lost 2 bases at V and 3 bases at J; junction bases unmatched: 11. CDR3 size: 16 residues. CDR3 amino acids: CAWSRLRREKTDTQYF. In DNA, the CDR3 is TGTGCCTGGAGTAGGCTTCGGCGGGAGAAGACAGATACGCAGTATTTT.

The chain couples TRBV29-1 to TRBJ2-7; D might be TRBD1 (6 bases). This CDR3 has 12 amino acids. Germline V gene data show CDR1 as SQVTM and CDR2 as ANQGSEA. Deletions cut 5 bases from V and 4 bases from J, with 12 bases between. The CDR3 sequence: CSVTQGSYEQYF. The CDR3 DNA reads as TGCAGCGTTACACAGGGTTCGTACGAGCAGTACTTC.

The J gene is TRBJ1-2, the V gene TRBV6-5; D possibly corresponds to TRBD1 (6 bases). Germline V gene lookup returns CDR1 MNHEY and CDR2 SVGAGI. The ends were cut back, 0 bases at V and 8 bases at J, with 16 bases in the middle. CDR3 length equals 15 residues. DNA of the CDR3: TGTGCCAGCAGTTACTCATATCCGGGGGCGTCAGGCTACACCTTC. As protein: CASSYSYPGASGYTF.

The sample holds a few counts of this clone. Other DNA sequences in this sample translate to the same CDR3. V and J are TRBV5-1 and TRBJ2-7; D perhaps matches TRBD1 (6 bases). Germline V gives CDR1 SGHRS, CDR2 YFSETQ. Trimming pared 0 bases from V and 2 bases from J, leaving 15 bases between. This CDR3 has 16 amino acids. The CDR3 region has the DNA TGCGCCAGCAGCTTGGGCCACCGGGACACCACCTACGAGCAGTACTTC. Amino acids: CASSLGHRDTTYEQYF.

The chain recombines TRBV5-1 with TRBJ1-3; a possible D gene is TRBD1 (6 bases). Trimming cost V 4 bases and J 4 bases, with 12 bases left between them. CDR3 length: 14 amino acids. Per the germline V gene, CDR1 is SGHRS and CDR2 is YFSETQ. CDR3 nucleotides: TGCGCCAGCAGCCCACAGGGATACGGAAACACCATATATTTT. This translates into CASSPQGYGNTIYF.

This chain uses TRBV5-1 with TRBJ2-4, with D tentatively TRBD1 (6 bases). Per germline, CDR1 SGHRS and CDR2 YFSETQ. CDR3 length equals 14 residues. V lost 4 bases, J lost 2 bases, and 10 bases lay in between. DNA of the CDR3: TGCGCCAGCAGCCAAGACAGGACCAAAAACATTCAGTACTTC. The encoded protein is CASSQDRTKNIQYF.

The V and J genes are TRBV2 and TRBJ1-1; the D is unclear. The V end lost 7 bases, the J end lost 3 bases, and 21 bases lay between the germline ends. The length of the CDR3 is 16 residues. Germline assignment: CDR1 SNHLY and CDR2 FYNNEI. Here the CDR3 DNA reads TGTGCCAGCAATGAGCGAGGTTTTCCCACCTACACTGAAGCTTTCTTT. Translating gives CASNERGFPTYTEAFF.

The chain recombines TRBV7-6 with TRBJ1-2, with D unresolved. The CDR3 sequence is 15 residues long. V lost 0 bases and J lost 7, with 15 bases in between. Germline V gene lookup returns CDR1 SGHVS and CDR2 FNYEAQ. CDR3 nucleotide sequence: TGTGCCAGCAGCTTAGCAGAGGGTGTCGAGTTTGGCTACACCTTC. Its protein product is CASSLAEGVEFGYTF.

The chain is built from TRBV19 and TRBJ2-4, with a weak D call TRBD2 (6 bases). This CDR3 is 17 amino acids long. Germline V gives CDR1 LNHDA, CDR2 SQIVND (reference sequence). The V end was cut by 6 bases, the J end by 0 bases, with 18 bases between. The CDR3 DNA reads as TGTGCCAGTAGCTCCCCTGGGGGGAGAGGAGCCAAAAACATTCAGTACTTC. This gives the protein CASSSPGGRGAKNIQYF.